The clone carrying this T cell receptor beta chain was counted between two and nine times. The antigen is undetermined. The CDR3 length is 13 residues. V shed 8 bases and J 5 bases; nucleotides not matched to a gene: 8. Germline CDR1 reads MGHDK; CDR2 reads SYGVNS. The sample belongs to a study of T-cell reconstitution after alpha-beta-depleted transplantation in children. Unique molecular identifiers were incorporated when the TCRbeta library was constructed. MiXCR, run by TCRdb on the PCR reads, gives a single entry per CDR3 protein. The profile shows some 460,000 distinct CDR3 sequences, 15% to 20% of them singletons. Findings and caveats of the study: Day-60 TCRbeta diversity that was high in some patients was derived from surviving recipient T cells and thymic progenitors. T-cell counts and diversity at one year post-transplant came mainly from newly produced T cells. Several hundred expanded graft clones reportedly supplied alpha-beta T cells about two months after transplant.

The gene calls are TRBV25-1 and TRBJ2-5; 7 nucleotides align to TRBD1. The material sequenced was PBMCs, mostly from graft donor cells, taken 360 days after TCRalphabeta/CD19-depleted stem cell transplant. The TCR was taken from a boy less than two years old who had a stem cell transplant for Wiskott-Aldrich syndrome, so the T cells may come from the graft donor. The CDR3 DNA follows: TGTGCCAGCGGATGGACAGGATTGGAGACCCAGTACTTC. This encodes CASGWTGLETQYF.